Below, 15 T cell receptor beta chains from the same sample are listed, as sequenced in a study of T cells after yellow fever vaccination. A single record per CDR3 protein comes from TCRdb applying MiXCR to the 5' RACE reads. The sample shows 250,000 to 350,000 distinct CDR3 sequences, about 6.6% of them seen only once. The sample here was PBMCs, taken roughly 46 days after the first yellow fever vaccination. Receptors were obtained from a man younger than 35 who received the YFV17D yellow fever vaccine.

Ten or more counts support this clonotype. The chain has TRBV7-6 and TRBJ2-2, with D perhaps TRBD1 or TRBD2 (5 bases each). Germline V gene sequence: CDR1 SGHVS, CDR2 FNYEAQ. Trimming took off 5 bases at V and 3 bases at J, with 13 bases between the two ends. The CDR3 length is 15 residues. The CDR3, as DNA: TGTGCCAGCAGCCAACCCGGGACGGACACCGGGGAGCTGTTTTTT. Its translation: CASSQPGTDTGELFF.

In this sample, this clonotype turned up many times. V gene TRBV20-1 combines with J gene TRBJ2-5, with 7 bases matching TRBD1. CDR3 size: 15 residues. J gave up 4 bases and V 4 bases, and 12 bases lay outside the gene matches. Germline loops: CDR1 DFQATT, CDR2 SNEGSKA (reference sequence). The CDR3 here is CSATDTGTALETQYF. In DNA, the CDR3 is TGCAGTGCTACTGATACCGGGACAGCCTTAGAGACCCAGTACTTC.

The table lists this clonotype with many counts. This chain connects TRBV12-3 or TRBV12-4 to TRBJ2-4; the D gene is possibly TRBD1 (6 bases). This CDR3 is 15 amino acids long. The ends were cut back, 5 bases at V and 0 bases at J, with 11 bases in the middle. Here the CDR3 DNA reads TGTGCCAGCAGTGGACAGACCCTAGCCAAAAACATTCAGTACTTC. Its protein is CASSGQTLAKNIQYF.

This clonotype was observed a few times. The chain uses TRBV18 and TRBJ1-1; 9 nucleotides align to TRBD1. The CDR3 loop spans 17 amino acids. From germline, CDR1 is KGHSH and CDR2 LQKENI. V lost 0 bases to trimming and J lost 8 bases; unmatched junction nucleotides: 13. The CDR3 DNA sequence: TGTGCCAGCTCACCACCGTACGGGACAGGGAATGGACCCGAAGCTTTCTTT. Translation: CASSPPYGTGNGPEAFF.

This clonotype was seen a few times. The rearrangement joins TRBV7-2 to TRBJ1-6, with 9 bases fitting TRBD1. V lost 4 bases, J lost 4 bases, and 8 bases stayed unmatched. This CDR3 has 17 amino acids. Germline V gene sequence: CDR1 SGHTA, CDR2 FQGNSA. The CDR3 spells CASSYQQGADYNSPLHF. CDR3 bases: TGTGCCAGCAGCTACCAACAGGGGGCCGATTATAATTCACCCCTCCACTTT. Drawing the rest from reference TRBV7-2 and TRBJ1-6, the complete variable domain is GAGVSQSPSNKVTEKGKDVELRCDPISGHTALYWYRQSLGQGLEFLIYFQGNSAPDKSGLPSDRFSAERTGGSVSTLTIQRTQQEDSAVYLCASSYQQGADYNSPLHFGNGTRLTVT.

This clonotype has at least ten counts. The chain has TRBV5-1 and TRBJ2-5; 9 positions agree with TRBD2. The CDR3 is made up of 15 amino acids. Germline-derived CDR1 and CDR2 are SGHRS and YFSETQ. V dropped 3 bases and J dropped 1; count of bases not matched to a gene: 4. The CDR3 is CASSSGGGAQETQYF. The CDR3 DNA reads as TGCGCCAGCAGCTCCGGCGGGGGGGCCCAAGAGACCCAGTACTTC.

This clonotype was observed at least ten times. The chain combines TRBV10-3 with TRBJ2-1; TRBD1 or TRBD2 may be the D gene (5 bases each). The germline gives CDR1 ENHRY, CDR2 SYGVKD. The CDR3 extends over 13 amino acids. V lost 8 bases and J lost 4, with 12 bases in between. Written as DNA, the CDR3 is TGTGCCATCCTCGGGACCGAATACAATGAGCAGTTCTTC. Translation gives CAILGTEYNEQFF.

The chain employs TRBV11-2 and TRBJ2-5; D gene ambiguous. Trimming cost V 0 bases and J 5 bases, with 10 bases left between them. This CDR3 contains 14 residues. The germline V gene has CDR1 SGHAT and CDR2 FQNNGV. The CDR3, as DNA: TGTGCCAGCAGCTTAGACTCAGCGAGGGAGACCCAGTACTTC. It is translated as CASSLDSARETQYF.

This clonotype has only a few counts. CDR3 in amino acids: CASSRSTGEQYF. CDR3 coding DNA: TGTGCCAGCAGCCGTAGCACGGGAGAGCAGTACTTC. This chain links TRBV7-6 with TRBJ2-7; D might be TRBD2 (5 bases). This CDR3 comprises 12 residues. The germline CDR1 and CDR2 sequences are SGHVS and FNYEAQ. Trimming cost V 5 bases and J 7 bases, with 12 bases left between them.

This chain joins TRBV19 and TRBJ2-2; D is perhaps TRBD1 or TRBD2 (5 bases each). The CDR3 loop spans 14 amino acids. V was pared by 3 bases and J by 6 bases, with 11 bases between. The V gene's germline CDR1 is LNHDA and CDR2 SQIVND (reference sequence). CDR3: CASSIVRGAGELFF. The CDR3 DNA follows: TGTGCCAGTAGTATTGTCCGAGGGGCCGGGGAGCTGTTTTTT.

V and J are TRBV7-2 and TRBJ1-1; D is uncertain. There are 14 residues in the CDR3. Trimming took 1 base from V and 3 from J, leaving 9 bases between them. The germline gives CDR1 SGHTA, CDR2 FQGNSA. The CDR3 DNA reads TGTGCCAGCAGCTTAGAAGGCATATACACTGAAGCTTTCTTT. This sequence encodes CASSLEGIYTEAFF.

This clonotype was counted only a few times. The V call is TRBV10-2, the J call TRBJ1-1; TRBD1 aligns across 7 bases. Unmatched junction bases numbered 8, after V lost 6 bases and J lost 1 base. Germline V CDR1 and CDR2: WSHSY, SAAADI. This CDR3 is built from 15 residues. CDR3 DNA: TGCGCCAGCAGGGACCGGACAGGTTCGAACACTGAAGCTTTCTTT. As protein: CASRDRTGSNTEAFF.

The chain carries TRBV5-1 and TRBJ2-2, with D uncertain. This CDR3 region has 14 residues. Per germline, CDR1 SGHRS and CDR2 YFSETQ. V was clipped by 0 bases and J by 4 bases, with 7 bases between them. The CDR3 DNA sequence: TGCGCCAGCAGCTTGGGGGCGCCCACCGGGGAGCTGTTTTTT. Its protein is CASSLGAPTGELFF.

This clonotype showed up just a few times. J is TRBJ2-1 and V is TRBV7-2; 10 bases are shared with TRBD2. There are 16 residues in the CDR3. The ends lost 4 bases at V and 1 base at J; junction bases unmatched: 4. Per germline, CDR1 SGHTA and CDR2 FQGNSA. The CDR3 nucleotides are TGTGCCAGCAGCTCGGGACTAGCGCTTTCCTACAATGAGCAGTTCTTC. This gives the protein CASSSGLALSYNEQFF.

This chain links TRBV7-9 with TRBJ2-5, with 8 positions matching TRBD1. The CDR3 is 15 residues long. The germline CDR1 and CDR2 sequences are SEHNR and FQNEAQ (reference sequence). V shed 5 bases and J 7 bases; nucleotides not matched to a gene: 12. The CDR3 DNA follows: TGTGCCAGCAGCAGGCGGGCAGGGGGCCTTGGGACCCAGTACTTC. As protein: CASSRRAGGLGTQYF.